This note documents a single T cell receptor beta chain sequence. This clone was seen only once. This clone's antigen is unknown. Base qualities are not recorded, but no much larger clone differs from it by a single base. Trimming accounts for 6 bases at V and 6 bases at J, while the number of junction bases matched to no gene is 12. Per the germline V gene, SGHTA is the CDR1 and FQGNSA is the CDR2. Including cysteine and phenylalanine, the CDR3 has 17 amino acids. Only the CDR3 portion is preserved as DNA: 51 bases, with reading frame beginning at the first base. The cohort was made up of about 610 healthy bone marrow donors. At the time of sampling, all cohort members were nominally healthy, though unrecorded immune exposures were likely present. The donor was CMV seropositive and was included in the group of 250 to 300 seropositive cohort members. A peripheral blood sample was provided by each donor, and peripheral blood mononuclear cells were used for TCR beta sequencing. The Qiagen DNeasy Blood Extraction Kit was used to extract genomic DNA from the blood cell samples.

This specimen comes from a study of cytomegalovirus exposure and HLA in healthy donors (dated 2017 in TCRdb). As for the study more broadly: In an earlier analysis of several hundred of the donors, under 300 Gb of sequence data and roughly 100 million unique TCR beta sequences from roughly 180 million T cells were reported. Roughly 300 gigabases of sequencing data and around 88 million unique TCR sequences made up an early release that covered 640 HLA-typed donors. Of the 300 to 500 genotyped donors, 65% to 90% were placed in the genetic ancestry cluster associated with self-reported Caucasian donors. The study was designed to test whether signatures of past pathogen exposure could be identified by cataloging public T cell receptors. The study profiled the T cell repertoires of hundreds of subjects by immunosequencing and related them to cytomegalovirus serostatus. Along with the approximately 700-subject first cohort, a separate validation cohort of over a hundred different subjects was used. High-throughput TCR immunosequencing, statistical association of individual TCRs with disease status, and machine learning were combined to predict cytomegalovirus infection status. A later analysis re-analyzed previously published TCR beta repertoires from several hundred donors and added high-resolution HLA genotyping to study TCR occurrence patterns. The later analysis used no new phenotypic data to find candidate immune exposures, relying instead on TCR beta sequences and their occurrence across donors. To decide whether each TCR beta V gene segment behaved as functional or pseudogenic, an earlier analysis of some 540 of the donors relied on high-throughput TCR beta sequencing. Alongside the repertoire data, information on donor age, sex, ethnicity and CMV serostatus was compiled. In a later genetic analysis, genome-wide SNP genotypes for about three fifths of the roughly 670 donors were used, and that subset was treated as a discovery cohort. Every discovery cohort repertoire had been produced on one sequencing platform. HLA typing covered class I and class II loci at four-digit resolution. The number of typed donors differed by locus: about 629-630 for A, B, C, DRB1 and DQB1; 522 for DQA1; fewer than 610 for DPA1; and 400 to 480 for DPB1. About five DR-DQ haplotypes were handled as single units for association and clustering, since linkage in the cohort was strong. On average, approximately 250,000 unique TCR beta nucleotide sequences were sequenced per donor among more than 350 genotyped donors of the cohort, with approximately 18% of those sequences being non-productive. What the work shows at the level of the full study, not this receptor alone: A cluster of highly shared sequence variants was judged likely to be a technical artifact of the sequencing pipeline. An earlier analysis of around 600 of the donors showed that most TCR beta V segments appeared in productive rearrangements either about 87% or about 30% of the time, which broadly matched IMGT annotations. In a later genetic analysis, fewer N-insertions in productive TCRs were reported among donors in an Asian-associated ancestry cluster than the 666-donor mean. In a later analysis, 16,951 TCR beta sequences were associated with specific HLA alleles at a false discovery rate of 0.05. Three of the identified cytomegalovirus-associated TCR beta chains were confirmed in vitro to be specific for cytomegalovirus antigens. An association between a missense DCLRE1C variant and V-gene and J-gene trimming of TCR beta chains was found in a later genetic analysis and replicated in an independent cohort. In this cohort, only TCR beta chains were sequenced, and detectable features were limited by the absence of alpha or paired-chain data. A later analysis found that TCR association rates varied across HLA loci, with DRB1 alleles showing the most associated TCRs and HLA-C alleles the fewest. Most TCR sequences were seen in very few donors, while some public TCRs were found in many individuals. About 17 rarely observed V segments, including chromosome 9 orphons, were excluded from the earlier analysis of approximately 500 of the donors because counts were too low. Strong co-occurrence of HLA alleles, especially DR and DQ, made assigning TCR associations to individual alleles difficult. Some IMGT-functional V segments, including TRBV6-2 and TRBV6-3, could not be distinguished by the 87-base-pair reads and were therefore excluded. Most CMV-associated TCR beta chains appeared to be HLA-restricted in a later analysis, and the HLA associations seemed to be driven largely by CMV exposure. A further reported finding was that TCR beta sequences accurately predicted the HLA-A and HLA-B alleles for most subjects in the first cohort. In a later analysis, HLA-associated TCR beta chains showed more clonal expansion and lower generation probabilities than non-associated chains that were equally common. In the study, some 180 TCR beta chains were listed as associated with cytomegalovirus. According to a later analysis, parvovirus B19, influenza, CMV and Epstein-Barr virus appeared linked to several top co-occurrence clusters. Linkage disequilibrium might explain the correlated functional status among segregating V segments, but an unknown experimental factor could not be ruled out. According to the authors, the approach could potentially be generalized to other disease states and immunological phenotypes. Cytomegalovirus status was reported to be diagnosed by the classifier with high specificity and sensitivity in both the original and validation cohorts. Roughly uniform sequencing depth across donors was assumed in presence/absence analyses, although this assumption may not hold. HLA typing was unavailable for some donors at each locus, so association tests used only the typed subset. The only immune exposure information available for the cohort was CMV serostatus.

Libraries came from the immunoSEQ multiplex PCR assay. A mixture of 60 forward primers for TCR Vbeta segments and 13 reverse primers for TCR Jbeta segments was used in the multiplex PCR. Amplification of the CDR3 region of rearranged TCR beta genes was performed with a multiplex PCR assay on genomic DNA. The Illumina HiSeq System was used to sequence the amplified TCR beta libraries as 87-base-pair reads. The authors' analysis ran thus. Across the 600 to 700 repertoires, a later analysis counted 78 million or so unique TCR beta chains, around 10 million of which were shared by at least two donors. Raw reads were error-corrected and collapsed into unique sequences by a nearest-neighbor algorithm in which closely related sequences were merged to remove PCR and sequencing errors. To assign V, D and J gene segments, CDR3 sequences were aligned to IMGT reference sequences. For a sequence to be retained, at least a six-nucleotide match to both a V gene segment and a J gene segment was required. A rearrangement was called productive if the CDR3 had no stop codons and remained in frame with V and J, and every other rearrangement was called non-productive. Following IMGT convention, CDR3 was defined as the stretch from the second conserved V-encoded cysteine to the conserved J-encoded phenylalanine. In an earlier analysis of around 570 of the donors, sequences lacking an unambiguous match to a single V gene segment were excluded. An earlier analysis of approximately 590 of the donors called V segments functional above 56.7% productive rearrangements and segregating when the between-donor standard deviation exceeded 5%. To diagnose cytomegalovirus status from the catalog of TCR beta chain sequences, a statistical classification framework was built. In a later analysis, TCR nucleotide sequences were compared against IMGT/GENE-DB human TR gene sequences so that V and J genes could be assigned. The TCRdist pipeline was used in a later analysis to assign CDR3 sequences and most-parsimonious VDJ recombination scenarios. In a later analysis, each TCR beta chain was defined by its CDR3 amino acid sequence together with its V-gene family, and reads lacking a unique V-gene family were excluded. As a way to deal with suspected cross-contamination and a sequencing artifact, a later analysis dropped approximately 570 nucleotide sequences that were highly shared and had low generation probability. For each public chain, a later analysis derived a clonal expansion index from normalized ranks of inferred template counts within each repertoire. In a later analysis, generation probabilities were computed with a VDJ recombination model fitted to out-of-frame rearrangements, and the resulting probabilities were checked against IGoR. In a later analysis, TCR-TCR, TCR-HLA and TCR-CMV co-occurrence was scored with hypergeometric tests, and a repertoire-size bias correction was applied to TCR pairs. In a later analysis, false discovery rates were estimated by permuting HLA or CMV assignments 20 times. A later analysis grouped co-occurring TCRs with DBSCAN, adding TCRdist sequence similarity when clustering within HLA-allele-positive subsets. For co-occurrence clustering, repertoires with fewer than 30,000 or more than 120,000 public chains were excluded, along with about five repertoires with anomalous nucleotide sharing. TCRdb obtained this table from immuneACCESS and retained in-frame rearrangements with V and J assigned. These tables miss some clones; where compared with another copy, unresolved V genes account for less than half of the shortfall, and the remainder is unexplained. That table furnishes V, J and clone size, whereas the DNA furnished D and trimming. The sample records roughly 170,000 clones, around 83% of which are singletons. The ten largest clonotypes hold 1% to 1.5% of the sample.

The chain is encoded by TRBV7-2 joined to TRBJ2-4; TRBD2 lines up with 12 middle nucleotides. Sequencing was carried out using PBMCs. The clonotype was recovered from a girl aged 2 to 10 in good health and CMV-seropositive. DNA sequence: TGTGCCAGCAGTTCCCCTAGCGGGAGGGCCTATCGAAACATTCAGTACTTC. Its product reads: CASSSPSGRAYRNIQYF.